This TCR beta chain was recovered during a study of T cell repertoires in cytomegalovirus infection. A remark on this clonotype: Antigen specificity is unknown.

Germline V gives CDR1 SGHNT, CDR2 YYREEE (reference sequence). The CDR3 has 14 residues. The V segment lost 4 bases and the J segment 7 bases; nucleotides outside the gene matches: 7. TCRdb re-analysed the reads in MiXCR, keeping a single row per CDR3 protein. The sample has 550,000 to 850,000 distinct CDR3 sequences; about 33% are singletons. The sequencing used cultured PBMCs, collected from culture after CMV antigen stimulation. The chain joins TRBV5-4 to TRBJ2-1; 8 nucleotides line up with TRBD2. The clonotype was recovered from a human donor in good health (CMV status not recorded). Some clones in this sample may be carry-over from other donors' samples. The CDR3 DNA is TGTGCCAGCAGCGGGAAAGCGGGAGAGAATGAGCAGTTCTTC. Its protein is CASSGKAGENEQFF.